Detailed here is one TCR beta chain. This specimen belongs to a study of T cell changes during pregnancy in multiple sclerosis. Trimming removed 1 base at V and 2 bases at J, with 12 bases between. The germline gives CDR1 SQVTM, CDR2 ANQGSEA. The CDR3 is made up of 14 amino acids. The protocol was immunoSEQ multiplex PCR, while the TCRdb copy is restricted to in-frame clones and leaves out a portion. The sample carries about 84,000 clones, roughly 94% recorded once. Sequenced here: peripheral blood, sampled in the second trimester of pregnancy. This chain uses TRBV29-1 with TRBJ2-7; maybe TRBD2 (6 bases). The clonotype was recovered from a female donor in good health, enrolled as a control in a pregnancy study. In DNA, the CDR3 is TGCAGCGTTGAAGGGGGGGTAAACACCTACGAGCAGTACTTC. This codes for CSVEGGVNTYEQYF.